Below are 24 T cell receptor beta chains sequenced from a single sample in a study of spatial heterogeneity in lung cancer. As to time point: sample taken at primary tumor resection. Material for sequencing was whole RNA from tumor, nontumor lung or frozen PBMC, left unsorted. One entry per CDR3 protein results from TCRdb running MiXCR on the 5' RACE reads. The table lists nearly 50,000 distinct CDR3 sequences, 7.5% to 8% of them singletons. Sequencing was performed on PBMCs, taken at surgery. All receptors come from a female donor with early-stage non-small cell lung cancer.

This clonotype was recorded at least ten times. The rearrangement uses TRBV21-1 and TRBJ2-1; the table's D gene call, TRBD1, was not cross checked with the DNA. TRBV21-1 is marked as a pseudogene. The CDR3 runs to 15 residues. Here the CDR3 reads CASSTGTGRVNEQFF. CDR3 bases: TGTGCCAGCAGCACGGGGACAGGGCGTGTGAATGAGCAGTTCTTC.

This clonotype has at least ten counts. The chain employs TRBV20-1 and TRBJ2-1, with 10 nucleotides matching TRBD2. CDR3 size: 16 residues. V lost 0 bases to trimming and J lost 10 bases; unmatched junction nucleotides: 12. Germline assignment: CDR1 DFQATT and CDR2 SNEGSKA (reference sequence). This chain's CDR3 is CSARDSGLAGVWEQFF. DNA for the CDR3: TGCAGTGCTAGAGATTCCGGGCTAGCGGGGGTTTGGGAGCAGTTCTTC.

Turning to this clonotype: Just one base apart from a much larger clone, this may be a read error. The final CDR3 position lacks the conserved phenylalanine or tryptophan, pointing to a likely read error. This sequence joins TRBV6-2 or TRBV6-3 and TRBJ1-5; D perhaps matches TRBD1 (5 bases). Germline V gene lookup returns CDR1 MNHEY and CDR2 SVGEGT. This CDR3 contains 13 residues. V was pared by 2 bases and J by 5 bases, with 7 bases between. The CDR3 nucleotides are TGTGCCAGCAGTTACAGCAGGGATCAGCCCCAGCATTTA. It translates to CASSYSRDQPQHL.

This clonotype was recorded at least ten times. This CDR3 is CASSLSGADQPQHF. The CDR3 DNA reads TGTGCCAGCAGCTTATCGGGGGCGGATCAGCCCCAGCATTTT. The rearrangement joins TRBV13 to TRBJ1-5; the D gene is possibly TRBD1 (6 bases). The CDR3 sequence is 14 residues long. The germline V gene has CDR1 PRHDT and CDR2 FYEKMQ (reference sequence). V dropped 2 bases and J dropped 5 bases, with 10 bases sitting between them.

This clonotype was counted at least ten times. This chain links TRBV5-1 with TRBJ2-7; D gene ambiguous. In germline, CDR1 is SGHRS, CDR2 YFSETQ. Trimming removed 0 bases from V and 2 bases from J, with 15 bases in between. The CDR3 loop spans 16 amino acids. CDR3 DNA sequence: TGCGCCAGCAGCTTGGACCTCCCCCCTGGGGCCTACGAGCAGTACTTC. As protein: CASSLDLPPGAYEQYF.

This clonotype has just a few counts. V gene TRBV28 combines with J gene TRBJ1-4; 8 nucleotides line up with TRBD1. The junction had 9 bases not matched to a gene; V was cut back by 5 bases and J by 7 bases. CDR3 length equals 15 residues. Per germline, CDR1 MDHEN and CDR2 SYDVKM. The CDR3 region is CASSHPGQASEKLFF. The CDR3 DNA reads as TGTGCCAGCAGTCATCCGGGACAGGCGAGTGAAAAACTGTTTTTT.

The rearrangement uses TRBV5-5 and TRBJ2-1, with 12 bases fitting TRBD1. Germline V lookup: CDR1 SGHKS, CDR2 YYEKEE (reference sequence). CDR3 length equals 17 residues. V trimming: 2 bases; J trimming: 5 bases; junction bases outside the gene matches: 8. CDR3 nucleotide sequence: TGTGCCAGCAGCTTATCCGGGACAGGGGGCCTCCACAATGAGCAGTTCTTC. It codes for CASSLSGTGGLHNEQFF.

This chain uses TRBV6-2 or TRBV6-3 with TRBJ2-7; a possible D gene is TRBD2 (7 bases). Germline values: CDR1 MNHEY, CDR2 SVGEGT. The CDR3 is 15 amino acids. V lost 2 bases, J lost 5 bases, and 16 bases lay in between. CDR3 sequence (DNA): TGTGCCAGCAGTTACGGCGGGGGCCTCCCCCACGAGCAGTACTTC. Amino acids: CASSYGGGLPHEQYF.

This clonotype was recorded many times. The V and J genes are TRBV5-1 and TRBJ2-7; D may be TRBD1 (7 bases). The length of the CDR3 is 14 residues. CDR1 and CDR2 from the germline V gene are SGHRS and YFSETQ. V was pared by 6 bases and J by 1 base, with 14 bases between. As DNA, the CDR3 is TGCGCCAGCAAACCGCGGGACAGATCCTACGAGCAGTACTTC. Protein sequence: CASKPRDRSYEQYF. The variable domain in full, with the rest retrieved from reference TRBV5-1 and TRBJ2-7, is KAGVTQTPRYLIKTRGQQVTLSCSPISGHRSVSWYQQTPGQGLQFLFEYFSETQRNKGNFPGRFSGRQFSNSRSEMNVSTLELGDSALYLCASKPRDRSYEQYFGPGTRLTVT.

There are many counts of this clonotype. The rearrangement links TRBV4-1 to TRBJ1-5; D gene uncertain. The CDR3 runs 15 residues. Germline-derived CDR1 and CDR2 are MGHRA and YSYEKL. V was pared by 4 bases and J by 1 base, with 11 bases between. CDR3 sequence: CASSLSLGSNQPQHF. The CDR3 DNA reads TGCGCCAGCAGCCTCTCGCTGGGGAGCAATCAGCCCCAGCATTTT.

J is TRBJ2-5 and V is TRBV28; 8 nucleotides align to TRBD1. In germline, CDR1 is MDHEN, CDR2 SYDVKM. The junction had 10 bases not matched to a gene; V was cut back by 5 bases and J by 8 bases. This CDR3 is 14 amino acids long. CDR3 DNA sequence: TGTGCCAGCAGTCTTGGAGACAGGGGAGGCACCCAGTACTTC. It specifies CASSLGDRGGTQYF.

The J gene is TRBJ2-7, the V gene TRBV20-1, with TRBD2 identical over 8 bases. The germline V gene has CDR1 DFQATT and CDR2 SNEGSKA (reference sequence). This CDR3 has 13 amino acids. With V trimmed by 3 bases and J by 4 bases, 5 bases remained unmatched. In DNA, the CDR3 is TGCAGTGCTAGTTACCCTAGCGGGTACGAGCAGTACTTC. Translated, it gives CSASYPSGYEQYF.

This clonotype was seen a handful of times. The rearrangement links TRBV4-3 to TRBJ2-3; D could derive from TRBD1 or TRBD2 (5 bases each). The CDR3 is 17 amino acids. Germline assignment: CDR1 LGHNA and CDR2 YSLEER. Deletions cut 2 bases from V and 4 bases from J, with 19 bases between. This chain's CDR3 is CASSQSPRLQGADTQYF. CDR3 nucleotides: TGCGCCAGCAGCCAATCCCCCCGACTACAAGGGGCAGATACGCAGTATTTT.

This clonotype was seen only a few times. The chain couples TRBV11-2 to TRBJ2-1, with 15 bases fitting TRBD2. After removal of 5 bases from V and 8 bases from J, the junction contained 16 bases not matched to a gene. The CDR3 runs 19 residues. The germline CDR1 and CDR2 sequences are SGHAT and FQNNGV. The chain's CDR3 is CASSRAPSGLAGGGDEQFF. DNA for the CDR3: TGTGCCAGCAGCCGTGCCCCTTCGGGACTAGCGGGGGGAGGAGATGAGCAGTTCTTC.

CDR3 DNA: TGTGCCATCAGGGGACAGACCAACACCGGGGAGCTGTTTTTT. Encoded protein: CAIRGQTNTGELFF. V usage is TRBV10-3 and J usage is TRBJ2-2; 7 bases agree with TRBD1. Germline lookup yields CDR1 ENHRY and CDR2 SYGVKD. Unmatched junction bases numbered 3, after V lost 6 bases and J lost 2 bases. The length of the CDR3 is 14 residues.

This clonotype was seen only a few times. The V call is TRBV3-1, the J call TRBJ2-1; 7 nucleotides line up with TRBD2. With V trimmed by 0 bases and J by 5 bases, 7 bases remained unmatched. Germline assignment: CDR1 LGHDT and CDR2 YNNKEL (reference sequence). The CDR3 covers 16 residues. This CDR3 is CASSQEIRGVNNEQFF. The CDR3 DNA follows: TGTGCCAGCAGCCAAGAAATCCGGGGGGTGAACAATGAGCAGTTCTTC.

This clonotype was seen only a few times. The V gene is TRBV18, the J gene TRBJ2-3; D uncertain. The V and J ends lost 1 base and 3 bases respectively, with 5 bases between them. Per germline, CDR1 KGHSH and CDR2 LQKENI. CDR3 length: 13 residues. CDR3 sequence reads: CASSPLITDTQYF. CDR3 DNA sequence: TGTGCCAGCTCACCACTAATTACAGATACGCAGTATTTT. Full variable domain (outside the CDR3, taken from reference TRBV18 and TRBJ2-3): NAGVMQNPRHLVRRRGQEARLRCSPMKGHSHVYWYRQLPEEGLKFMVYLQKENIIDESGMPKERFSAEFPKEGPSILRIQQVVRGDSAAYFCASSPLITDTQYFGPGTRLTVL.

This chain links TRBV12-3 or TRBV12-4 with TRBJ2-3, with TRBD2 matching 15 bases. This CDR3 contains 17 residues. With 3 bases clipped from V and 2 bases from J, the junction kept 3 bases outside the gene matches. The CDR3 reads CASSFGLAGGATDTQYF. Written as DNA, the CDR3 is TGTGCCAGCAGTTTTGGACTAGCGGGGGGGGCCACAGATACGCAGTATTTT.

This clonotype has just a few counts. V usage is TRBV27 and J usage is TRBJ1-1; D not certain. The V end was cut by 1 base, the J end by 0 bases, with 9 bases between. The CDR3 is 15 amino acids. CDR1 and CDR2 (germline): MNHEY, SMNVEV (reference sequence). The CDR3 sequence: CASSLLGGMNTEAFF. The CDR3 region has the DNA TGTGCCAGCAGTTTATTAGGCGGAATGAACACTGAAGCTTTCTTT.

This clonotype was observed a few times. The rearrangement joins TRBV29-1 to TRBJ2-7; 8 positions match TRBD1. V dropped 2 bases and J dropped 1; count of bases not matched to a gene: 1. The CDR3 totals 13 residues. Germline V gene sequence: CDR1 SQVTM, CDR2 ANQGSEA. The CDR3 region is CSVERTGSYEQYF. The CDR3 bases are TGCAGCGTTGAAAGGACAGGGTCCTACGAGCAGTACTTC.

The chain has TRBV5-1 and TRBJ2-1, with D tentatively TRBD2 (6 bases). This CDR3 has 15 residues. V was trimmed by 6 bases and J by 8 bases, leaving 21 bases between them. Germline V gene sequence: CDR1 SGHRS, CDR2 YFSETQ. In DNA form, the CDR3 reads TGCGCCAGCACCCGGGACTCTCTCCTCGGCGATGAGCAGTTCTTC. Translated: CASTRDSLLGDEQFF.

This clonotype was counted ten times or more. J is TRBJ2-7 and V is TRBV7-8; TRBD1 matches at 10 bases. The V gene's germline CDR1 is SGHVS and CDR2 FQNEAQ. The CDR3 has 16 residues. The trim removed 2 bases at V and 2 bases at J, leaving 6 bases unmatched. This CDR3 is CASSLPRTGGAYEQYF. The DNA of the CDR3 is TGTGCCAGCAGCTTACCGCGGACAGGGGGTGCCTACGAGCAGTACTTC.

This clonotype was observed at least ten times. V and J are TRBV2 and TRBJ2-7; the match to TRBD2 covers 8 bases. CDR1 and CDR2 from the germline V gene are SNHLY and FYNNEI. The CDR3 spans 16 residues. V shed 6 bases and J 3 bases; nucleotides not matched to a gene: 13. The CDR3 DNA is TGTGCCAGCAGAACACAACTAGCGGAGGCGGGCTACGAGCAGTACTTC. This translates into CASRTQLAEAGYEQYF.

This clonotype was seen repeatedly, ten times or more. The rearrangement joins TRBV29-1 to TRBJ1-3; maybe TRBD1 (5 bases). The germline V gene encodes CDR1 SQVTM and CDR2 ANQGSEA. This CDR3 has 17 amino acids. Trimming removed 0 bases at V and 2 bases at J, with 17 bases between. The CDR3: CSVEDRQSPGAGNTIYF. The CDR3 DNA sequence: TGCAGCGTTGAAGATCGACAGTCCCCTGGGGCTGGAAACACCATATATTTT.